This T cell receptor beta chain was found in a study of shared clonotypes between healthy human individuals. Whole-study context: There were three CD4 naive, three CD4 memory, two CD8 naive and one CD8 memory plates per donor.

The CDR3 sequence is 13 residues long. The germline CDR1 and CDR2 sequences are SGHNT and YYREEE (reference sequence). Trimming pared 3 bases from V and 3 bases from J, leaving 10 bases between. Generated by immunoSEQ multiplex PCR, the TCRdb table keeps only in-frame clones and is missing some. The sample records about 1.4 million clones, roughly 96% being singletons. Study-wide results and limits: Enrolling few donors narrowed the genetic and exposure-history diversity that was represented. Non-shared clonotypes showed lower generation probabilities than clonotypes common to all four donors.

About this clone: Antigen unknown.

V usage is TRBV5-4 and J usage is TRBJ2-7; D is ambiguous. Material: naive CD4+ T cells sorted from blood. Regarding subset: CD45RA+ positively selected. The sequence was collected from a man aged 25-45 years in good health. Here the CDR3 DNA reads TGTGCCAGCAGCTCCCCCCCGAGCTACGAGCAGTACTTC. Translated: CASSSPPSYEQYF. Variable domain in full (rest from reference TRBV5-4 and TRBJ2-7): ETGVTQSPTHLIKTRGQQVTLRCSSQSGHNTVSWYQQALGQGPQFIFQYYREEENGRGNFPPRFSGLQFPNYSSELNVNALELDDSALYLCASSSPPSYEQYFGPGTRLTVT.